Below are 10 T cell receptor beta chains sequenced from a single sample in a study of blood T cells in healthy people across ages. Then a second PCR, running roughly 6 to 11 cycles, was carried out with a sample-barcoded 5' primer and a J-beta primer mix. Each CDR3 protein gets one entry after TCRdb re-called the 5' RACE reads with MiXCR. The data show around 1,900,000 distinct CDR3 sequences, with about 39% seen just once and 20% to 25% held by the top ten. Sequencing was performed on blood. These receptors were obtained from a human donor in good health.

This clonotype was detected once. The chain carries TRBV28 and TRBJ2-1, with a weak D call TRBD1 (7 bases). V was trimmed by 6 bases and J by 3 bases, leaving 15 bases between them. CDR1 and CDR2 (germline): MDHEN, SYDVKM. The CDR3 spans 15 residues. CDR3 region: CASRPTGRLYNEQFF. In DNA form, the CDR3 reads TGTGCCAGCAGGCCGACAGGGAGGCTCTACAATGAGCAGTTCTTC.

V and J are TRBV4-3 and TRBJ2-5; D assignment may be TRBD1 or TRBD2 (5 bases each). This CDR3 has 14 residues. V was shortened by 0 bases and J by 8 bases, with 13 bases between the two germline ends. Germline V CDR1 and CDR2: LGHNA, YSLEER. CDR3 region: CASSQDGGSPTQYF. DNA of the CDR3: TGCGCCAGCAGCCAAGATGGGGGTAGTCCAACCCAGTACTTC.

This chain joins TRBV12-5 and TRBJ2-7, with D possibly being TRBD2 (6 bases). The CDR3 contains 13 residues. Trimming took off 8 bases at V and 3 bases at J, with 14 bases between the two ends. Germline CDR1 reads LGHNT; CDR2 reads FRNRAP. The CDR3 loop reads CASSRETGYEQYF. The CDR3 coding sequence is TGTGCTAGTTCACGGGAGACGGGCTACGAGCAGTACTTC.

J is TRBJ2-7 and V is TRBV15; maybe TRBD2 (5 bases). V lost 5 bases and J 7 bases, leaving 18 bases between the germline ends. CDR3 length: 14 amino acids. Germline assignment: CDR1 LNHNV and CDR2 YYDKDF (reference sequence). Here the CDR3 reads CATSLGGGTREQYF. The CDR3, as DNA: TGTGCCACCAGCCTAGGTGGAGGAACGAGGGAGCAGTACTTC.

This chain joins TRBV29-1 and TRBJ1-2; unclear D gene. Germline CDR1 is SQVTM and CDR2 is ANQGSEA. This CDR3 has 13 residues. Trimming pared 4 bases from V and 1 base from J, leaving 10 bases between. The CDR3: CSVARILNYGYTF. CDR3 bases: TGCAGCGTTGCTCGGATCCTTAACTATGGCTACACCTTC.

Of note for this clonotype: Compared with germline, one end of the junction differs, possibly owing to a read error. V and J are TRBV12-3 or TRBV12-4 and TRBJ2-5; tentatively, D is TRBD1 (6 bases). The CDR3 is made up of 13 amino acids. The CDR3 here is CASGFRQGETQYF. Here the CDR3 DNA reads TGTGCCAGCGGTTTCCGGCAGGGGGAGACCCAGTACTTC.

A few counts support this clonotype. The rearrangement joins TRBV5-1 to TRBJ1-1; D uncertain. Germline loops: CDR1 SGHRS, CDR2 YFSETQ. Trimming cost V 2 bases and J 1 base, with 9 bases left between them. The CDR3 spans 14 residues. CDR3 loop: CASSFNSANTEAFF. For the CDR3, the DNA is TGCGCCAGCAGCTTTAATTCAGCGAACACTGAAGCTTTCTTT.

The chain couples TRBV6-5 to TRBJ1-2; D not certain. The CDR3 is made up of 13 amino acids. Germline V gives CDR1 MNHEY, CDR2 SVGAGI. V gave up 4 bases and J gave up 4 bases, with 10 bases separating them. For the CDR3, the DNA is TGTGCCAGCAGTTTTTACACCGCCTATGGCTACACCTTC. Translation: CASSFYTAYGYTF.

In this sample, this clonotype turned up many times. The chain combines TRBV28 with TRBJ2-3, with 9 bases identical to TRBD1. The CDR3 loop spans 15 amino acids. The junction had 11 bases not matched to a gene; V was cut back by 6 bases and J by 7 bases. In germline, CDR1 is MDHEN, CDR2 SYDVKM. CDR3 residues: CASSSGDRGMNTQYF. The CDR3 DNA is TGTGCCAGCAGCTCCGGAGACAGGGGGATGAATACGCAGTATTTT.

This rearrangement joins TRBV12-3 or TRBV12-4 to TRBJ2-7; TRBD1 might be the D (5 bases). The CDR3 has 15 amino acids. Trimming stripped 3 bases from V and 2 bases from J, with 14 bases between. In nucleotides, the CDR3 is TGTGCCAGCAGTTTTTCCCCGACAGACCCCTACGAGCAGTACTTC. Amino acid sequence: CASSFSPTDPYEQYF.